Included here is one TCR beta chain sequence, with context. No antigen is known for it. Qualities for individual bases were not recorded, and no much larger clone is one base off. The CDR3 contains 13 residues, cysteine and phenylalanine counted. The only DNA kept is the CDR3, 39 bases in frame from the first base. Per the germline V gene, MNHEY is the CDR1 and SVGAGI is the CDR2. The trim is 2 bases for V and 3 bases for J, with a gap of 7 bases between the germline ends. No patient had received any treatment before thyroid surgery. Patient clinical samples collected from about 2011 to 2018 were retrospectively analysed using T-cell receptor beta sequencing. The sample belongs to a study of metastatic and nonmetastatic thyroid tumors (TCRdb year 2020). For the wider study: Repertoires were compared across peripheral blood and tumor or nodule tissue samples from malignant and benign thyroid patients.

Summary of the overall study and its limitations: TCR beta diversity was reported as significantly higher in malignant tumors than in benign nodules, in both blood and tumor samples.

Library preparation employed PCR. The sequencer listed for this sample is Illumina HiSeq 4000. The TCR beta-chain CDR3 region of each patient was profiled by high-throughput sequencing. As for the authors' bioinformatics: CDR3 differences across clinicopathological groups were used to build a classifier for discriminating distant-metastatic papillary thyroid cancer patients. To measure repertoire diversity the researchers used the Shannon index, while the Morisita-Horn index served to gauge how similar the tumor and blood repertoires were. Clones were called with MiXCR by TCRdb after fastp trimmed the public reads at Q25, and only in-frame beta chains were retained. The V and J calls were not made by the authors but by TCRdb's processing. Counted in this sample were just over 14,000 clones; approximately 3.9% of them appeared once. The biggest ten clones account for roughly 29% of the sample.

The rearranged segments are TRBV6-5 and TRBJ2-5; the D gene identity is not certain. The receptor's source is a female donor with papillary thyroid cancer or a benign thyroid nodule (not recorded which). Some clones in this sample may be carry-over from other donors' samples. The sample was tumor tissue. The sequenced DNA is TGTGCCAGCAGTTACGAAGAAAAAGAGACCCAGTACTTC. Translated, it gives CASSYEEKETQYF.